These T cell receptor beta chains were read from a single sample in a study of shared clonotypes between healthy human individuals. Assay: immunoSEQ multiplex PCR; the TCRdb copy retains only in-frame clones and omits some. Of about 490,000 clones listed, 79% are singletons. The sequencing input was PBMCs. These receptor sequences come from a woman between 40 and 55 years old in good health. Some clones in this sample may be carry-over from other donors' samples. CDR3s include the opening cysteine and the closing phenylalanine or tryptophan. The D gene is left open where the match is weak. Rows give clone size only sometimes, using once, few, many, or a class for an expanded clone.

>TRBV28|-|TRBJ2-7|TRBD2
CASNPAGGNYEQYF
TGTGCCAGCAATCCAGCGGGAGGGAACTACGAGCAGTACTTC
>TRBV5-5|-|TRBJ2-2|TRBD2
CASSRTSGRVTGELFF
TGTGCCAGCAGCCGGACTAGCGGGAGAGTGACGGGGGAGCTGTTTTTT
>TRBV29-1|-|TRBJ2-7|-
CSVQAEYEQYF
TGCAGCGTCCAAGCGGAGTACGAGCAGTACTTC
>TRBV7-2|-|TRBJ1-5|TRBD1
CASSPRGGNQPQHF
TGTGCCAGCAGCCCCAGGGGGGGGAATCAGCCCCAGCATTTT
>TRBV6-6|-|TRBJ2-2|-
CASSLGASGGELFF
TGTGCCAGCAGTCTGGGGGCCAGTGGCGGGGAGCTGTTTTTT
>TRBV5-1|-|TRBJ2-1|-
CASRGDPASYNEQFF
TGCGCCAGCAGGGGGGATCCGGCCTCCTACAATGAGCAGTTCTTC
>TRBV28|many|TRBJ2-1|TRBD2
CASSLWTSGSRNEQFF
TGTGCCAGCAGTTTATGGACTAGCGGGAGTCGCAATGAGCAGTTCTTC
>TRBV5-1|once|TRBJ2-1|-
CASSLELSEQFF
TGCGCCAGCAGCTTGGAGTTGTCCGAGCAGTTCTTC
>TRBV19|-|TRBJ2-2|-
CASNQTTNTGELFF
TGTGCCAGTAACCAGACCACGAACACCGGGGAGCTGTTTTTT
>TRBV7-9|-|TRBJ2-5|TRBD1
CASSFNRGRGTQYF
TGTGCCAGCAGCTTCAACAGGGGGCGAGGGACCCAGTACTTC
>TRBV29-1|-|TRBJ1-5|-
CSVRLGDNQPQHF
TGCAGCGTTCGACTGGGGGATAATCAGCCCCAGCATTTT
>TRBV28|-|TRBJ2-5|TRBD1
CASSRDSQETQYF
TGTGCCAGCAGCCGGGACAGCCAAGAGACCCAGTACTTC
>TRBV4-3|-|TRBJ2-1|-
CASSQVYGGSEFF
TGCGCCAGCAGCCAAGTCTACGGAGGGTCAGAGTTCTTC
>TRBV28|-|TRBJ2-5|-
CASSLWTETQYF
TGTGCCAGCAGTTTATGGACAGAGACCCAGTACTTC
>TRBV11-1|-|TRBJ1-1|-
CASSPGRNTEAFF
TGTGCCAGCAGTCCCGGCCGGAACACTGAAGCTTTCTTT
>TRBV11-3|many|TRBJ2-1|-
CASSLVPEAYNEQFF
TGTGCCAGCAGCTTAGTTCCAGAGGCCTACAATGAGCAGTTCTTC
>TRBV10-3|-|TRBJ2-1|TRBD2
CAISESSGRAYNEQFF
TGTGCCATCAGTGAGTCTAGCGGGAGGGCCTACAATGAGCAGTTCTTC
>TRBV27|-|TRBJ2-7|TRBD1
CASSYGQGRYEQYF
TGTGCCAGCAGTTATGGACAGGGGCGCTACGAGCAGTACTTC
>TRBV19|-|TRBJ1-2|-
CASSIDRKLEGYTF
TGTGCCAGTAGTATAGACCGCAAATTGGAGGGCTACACCTTC
>TRBV25-1|-|TRBJ1-3|-
CASSEMWGNTIYF
TGTGCCAGCAGTGAGATGTGGGGTAACACCATATATTTT
>TRBV11-2|-|TRBJ1-5|-
CASSRERGQPQHF
TGTGCCAGCAGCCGAGAGAGGGGTCAGCCCCAGCATTTT
>TRBV11-2|once|TRBJ2-3|-
CASSNPRNTQYF
TGTGCCAGCAGTAACCCACGAAATACGCAGTATTTT
>TRBV4-1|-|TRBJ1-1|-
CASSQGGGVTEAFF
TGCGCCAGCAGCCAAGGAGGTGGGGTTACTGAAGCTTTCTTT
>TRBV28|-|TRBJ2-5|-
CASRSDYWETQYF
TGTGCCAGCAGATCGGACTACTGGGAGACCCAGTACTTC
>TRBV5-4|once|TRBJ2-1|TRBD2
CASSLVSGRAYNEQFF
TGTGCCAGCAGCTTGGTTAGCGGGAGGGCCTACAATGAGCAGTTCTTC
>TRBV28|-|TRBJ2-7|TRBD1
CASSLPGQGGYEQYF
TGTGCCAGCAGTCTACCGGGACAGGGGGGCTACGAGCAGTACTTC
>TRBV28|once|TRBJ1-1|-
CASSLDREAFF
TGTGCCAGCAGCCTCGACAGGGAAGCTTTCTTT
>TRBV30|-|TRBJ2-5|-
CAWSVQESETQYF
TGTGCCTGGAGTGTACAGGAGTCAGAGACCCAGTACTTC
>TRBV10-3|-|TRBJ2-1|-
CAIRGTGSYNEQFF
TGTGCCATCAGGGGGACTGGATCCTACAATGAGCAGTTCTTC
>TRBV5-6|-|TRBJ2-7|-
CASSFMDLEEQYF
TGTGCCAGCAGCTTTATGGACTTGGAAGAGCAGTACTTC
>TRBV18|-|TRBJ2-3|-
CASSPRPAGTDTQYF
TGTGCCAGCTCACCACGGCCAGCGGGCACAGATACGCAGTATTTT
>TRBV30|-|TRBJ2-5|-
CAWSGGLQETQYF
TGTGCCTGGAGTGGGGGACTGCAAGAGACCCAGTACTTC
>TRBV15|-|TRBJ1-2|-
CATSRASSGYGYTF
TGTGCCACCAGCAGAGCGTCTTCTGGTTATGGCTACACCTTC
>TRBV28|-|TRBJ1-2|TRBD1
CASSLPGGYNYGYTF
TGTGCCAGCAGTTTACCAGGGGGTTACAACTATGGCTACACCTTC
>TRBV27|-|TRBJ2-5|-
CASSLRGARNDQETQYF
TGTGCCAGCAGTTTACGGGGGGCCAGGAACGACCAAGAGACCCAGTACTTC
>TRBV7-2|-|TRBJ2-7|TRBD2
CASAGTSASYEQYF
TGTGCCTCGGCCGGGACTAGCGCTTCCTACGAGCAGTACTTC
>TRBV27|-|TRBJ1-2|TRBD1
CASSFHTGTGDFYGYTF
TGTGCCAGCAGTTTTCACACCGGGACAGGAGATTTCTATGGCTACACCTTC
>TRBV7-3|-|TRBJ2-5|TRBD2
CASSSSGRADETQYF
TGTGCCAGCAGCAGTAGCGGGAGGGCCGATGAGACCCAGTACTTC
>TRBV30|once|TRBJ1-2|-
CAWSVGQLYGYTF
TGTGCCTGGAGTGTAGGGCAGCTCTATGGCTACACCTTC
>TRBV6-1|-|TRBJ2-1|TRBD2
CASGLESSYNEQFF
TGTGCCAGCGGACTAGAGAGCTCCTACAATGAGCAGTTCTTC
>TRBV5-4|once|TRBJ2-5|-
CASSTGTLAETQYF
TGTGCCAGCAGCACCGGGACTTTGGCGGAGACCCAGTACTTC
>TRBV28|-|TRBJ2-7|TRBD2
CASSLSSGSSYEQYF
TGTGCCAGCAGTTTATCTAGCGGAAGCTCCTACGAGCAGTACTTC
>TRBV27|-|TRBJ2-7|-
CAIKSQGSSHEQYF
TGTGCCATCAAAAGTCAGGGGTCGAGCCACGAGCAGTACTTC
>TRBV9|once|TRBJ2-2|-
CASSVDAGMNAGELFF
TGTGCCAGCAGCGTAGACGCCGGGATGAACGCCGGGGAGCTGTTTTTT
>TRBV29-1|-|TRBJ1-2|-
CSEPSNYGYTF
TGCAGCGAGCCCTCAAACTATGGCTACACATTC
>TRBV5-4|-|TRBJ2-7|TRBD1
CASSQKTGNPYEQYF
TGTGCCAGCAGCCAGAAGACAGGGAATCCCTACGAGCAGTACTTC
>TRBV5-1|-|TRBJ2-5|-
CASSLVGIQETQYF
TGCGCCAGCAGCTTGGTTGGGATTCAAGAGACCCAGTACTTC
>TRBV7-6|-|TRBJ2-1|-
CASSIRNIDNEQFF
TGTGCCAGCAGCATCCGGAACATTGACAATGAGCAGTTCTTC
>TRBV18|-|TRBJ2-7|TRBD2
CASSAGGPRHEQYF
TGTGCCAGCTCAGCGGGAGGGCCGAGGCACGAGCAGTACTTC
>TRBV9|-|TRBJ1-1|-
CASSVAENTEAFF
TGTGCCAGCAGCGTTGCGGAGAACACTGAAGCTTTCTTT
>TRBV7-9|few|TRBJ1-2|-
CASSLMWDGYTF
TGTGCCAGCAGCTTAATGTGGGACGGCTACACCTTC
>TRBV19|-|TRBJ1-2|-
CASSGRQPATLVTF
TGTGCCAGTAGCGGCAGGCAGCCCGCGACGCTAGTAACCTTC
>TRBV27|few|TRBJ1-5|-
CASSLRQARNQPQHF
TGTGCCAGCAGTTTACGTCAGGCCCGCAATCAGCCCCAGCATTTT
>TRBV6-5|-|TRBJ1-4|TRBD1
CASSTGVIEKLFF
TGTGCCAGCAGTACAGGGGTAATTGAAAAACTGTTTTTT
>TRBV7-9|-|TRBJ2-6|TRBD1
CASSSPGQGSGANVLTF
TGTGCCAGCAGCTCTCCCGGACAGGGGTCTGGGGCCAACGTCCTGACTTTC
>TRBV7-9|few|TRBJ1-1|TRBD1
CASSRGQGNTEAFF
TGTGCCAGCAGCAGGGGACAGGGTAACACTGAAGCTTTCTTT
>TRBV5-6|-|TRBJ2-7|-
CASSKPGQFVRTYEQYF
TGTGCCAGCAGCAAACCCGGACAGTTTGTGCGAACCTACGAGCAGTACTTC
>TRBV7-2|-|TRBJ1-4|-
CASSLVSGTGGEKLFF
TGTGCCAGCAGCTTAGTTTCCGGGACGGGAGGTGAAAAACTGTTTTTT